Sequencing of this TCR beta chain was carried out in a study of blood T cell repertoires in COVID-19. In the study overall: The United States, Italy and Spain supplied acute and convalescent COVID-19 samples. The cDNA or gDNA used as material had been derived from T cells, B-cell-depleted T cells, or PBMCs.

Methods used by the authors: Reference gene primer amplification gave estimated nucleated cell counts. TCRdb's copy holds only in-frame clones and misses some; the assay was immunoSEQ multiplex PCR. V and J calls and clone size follow that table, whereas D and trimming were derived from the DNA. The sample has about 70,000 clones; approximately 86% are singletons. The CDR3 is 16 amino acids. CDR1 is LGHDT and CDR2 is YNNKEL in the germline V gene (reference sequence). Trimming cost V 3 bases and J 5 bases; bases outside gene matches: 6. Specimen: peripheral blood. This chain uses TRBV3-1 (or the pseudogene TRBV3-2) with TRBJ2-2; 10 bases are shared with TRBD1. This clonotype originated in a human donor in a cohort sampled during active COVID-19. Here the CDR3 reads CASSHAGQGGTGELFF. The CDR3 DNA reads as TGTGCCAGCAGCCACGCCGGACAGGGGGGAACCGGGGAGCTGTTTTTT.